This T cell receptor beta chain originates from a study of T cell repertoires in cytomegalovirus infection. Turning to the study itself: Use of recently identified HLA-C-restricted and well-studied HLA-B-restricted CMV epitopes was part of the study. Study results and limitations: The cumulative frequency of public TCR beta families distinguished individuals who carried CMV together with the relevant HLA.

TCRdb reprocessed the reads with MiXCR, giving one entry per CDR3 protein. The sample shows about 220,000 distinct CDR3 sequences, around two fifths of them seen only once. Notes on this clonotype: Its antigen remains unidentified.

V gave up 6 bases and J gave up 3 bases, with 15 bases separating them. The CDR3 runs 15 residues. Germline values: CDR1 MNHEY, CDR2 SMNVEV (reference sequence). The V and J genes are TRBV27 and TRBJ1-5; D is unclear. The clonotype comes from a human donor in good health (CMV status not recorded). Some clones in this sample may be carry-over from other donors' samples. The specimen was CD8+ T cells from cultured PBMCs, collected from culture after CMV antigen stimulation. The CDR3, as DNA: TGTGCCAGCAGCTCCACGGTTAACCTCAATCAGCCCCAGCATTTT. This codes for CASSSTVNLNQPQHF.